The 18 T cell receptor beta chains in this list originate from one sample, sequenced in a study of CD8 T cells in ankylosing spondylitis. TCRdb recomputed calls from the 5' RACE reads with MiXCR, one row per CDR3 protein. The sample shows about 170,000 distinct CDR3 sequences, 15% to 20% of them seen only once. Sequencing was done on a sample of blood, either unsorted or a sorted T cell fraction (not recorded which). These TCRs come from a male donor with ankylosing spondylitis or in good health (not recorded which).

This clonotype has at least ten counts. This chain uses TRBV6-1 with TRBJ1-1; D perhaps matches TRBD1 (6 bases). The CDR3 has 11 residues. Germline values: CDR1 MNHNS, CDR2 SASEGT. Trimming cost V 4 bases and J 11 bases, with 11 bases left between them. The CDR3 is CASSGTVRAFF. CDR3 nucleotides: TGTGCCAGCAGTGGGACAGTGCGTGCTTTCTTT.

The V gene is TRBV5-6, the J gene TRBJ2-3, with D possibly matching TRBD2 (6 bases). Germline CDR1 reads SGHDT; CDR2 reads YYEEEE. The CDR3 covers 16 residues. V was trimmed by 3 bases and J by 4 bases, leaving 18 bases between them. In DNA form, the CDR3 reads TGTGCCAGCAGCTCGATACCCCGGAGGGCCGCAGATACGCAGTATTTT. The encoded protein is CASSSIPRRAADTQYF.

In this sample, this clonotype turned up a few times. The chain couples TRBV6-7 to TRBJ2-3; 8 positions match TRBD2. TRBV6-7 is reported as an ORF; its role is uncertain. The CDR3 length is 18 residues. Trimming at V came to 0 bases and at J to 2 bases, leaving 10 bases not matched to a gene. In DNA, the CDR3 is TGTGCCAGCAGTTACTCGATCCCCCCAGCGGGAGACACAGATACGCAGTATTTT. Residues: CASSYSIPPAGDTDTQYF.

This clonotype showed up just a few times. The chain joins TRBV18 to TRBJ2-7, with 7 bases that match TRBD1. The CDR3 consists of 15 residues. After removal of 5 bases from V and 0 bases from J, the junction contained 7 bases not matched to a gene. The germline V gene encodes CDR1 KGHSH and CDR2 LQKENI. CDR3 in DNA: TGTGCCAGCTCATCCTCAGGGGGACCCTCCTACGAGCAGTACTTC. Encoded protein: CASSSSGGPSYEQYF.

This clonotype was seen many times. The rearrangement links TRBV15 to TRBJ2-7; the match to TRBD2 covers 12 bases. This CDR3 has 16 amino acids. The germline V gene has CDR1 LNHNV and CDR2 YYDKDF (reference sequence). Trimming cost V 5 bases and J 5 bases; bases outside gene matches: 10. CDR3 DNA sequence: TGTGCCACCAGCGGTAGGACTAGCGGGATTAGTCACGAGCAGTACTTC. It is translated as CATSGRTSGISHEQYF. The full variable domain, completed using reference TRBV15 and TRBJ2-7, is DAMVIQNPRYQVTQFGKPVTLSCSQTLNHNVMYWYQQKSSQAPKLLFHYYDKDFNNEADTPDNFQSRRPNTSFCFLDIRSPGLGDTAMYLCATSGRTSGISHEQYFGPGTRLTVT.

On this clonotype itself: This may arise from a read error, as a much more abundant clone is one base away. The chain employs TRBV5-1 and TRBJ1-2; 8 positions match TRBD1. The CDR3 runs to 16 residues. The germline V gene encodes CDR1 SGHRS and CDR2 YFSETQ. In DNA, the CDR3 is TGCGCCAGCAGCCTTTTACCGGGACAGGCCGCTTATGACTACACCTTC. It encodes CASSLLPGQAAYDYTF.

This clonotype was seen a handful of times. The J gene is TRBJ2-7, the V gene TRBV25-1; D might be TRBD1 or TRBD2, each matching 5 bases. This CDR3 has 14 amino acids. Germline V gene lookup returns CDR1 MGHDK and CDR2 SYGVNS. Trimming removed 0 bases at V and 2 bases at J, with 8 bases between. Here the CDR3 reads CASSEYGAAYEQYF. The CDR3 nucleotides read TGTGCCAGCAGTGAATACGGGGCGGCCTACGAGCAGTACTTC.

The chain joins TRBV20-1 to TRBJ1-4; no firm D call. V dropped 1 base and J dropped 0 bases, with 9 bases sitting between them. The CDR3 sequence is 15 residues long. The V gene's germline CDR1 is DFQATT and CDR2 SNEGSKA (reference sequence). The CDR3, as DNA: TGCAGTGCTAGAGTGGGGAAAACAACTAATGAAAAACTGTTTTTT. This codes for CSARVGKTTNEKLFF.

J is TRBJ2-5 and V is TRBV7-6; D remains unclear. The CDR3 is 15 residues long. The germline V gene has CDR1 SGHVS and CDR2 FNYEAQ. V lost 4 bases and J 4 bases, leaving 16 bases between the germline ends. The CDR3 region is CASSSTLGIIETQYF. CDR3 in DNA: TGTGCCAGCAGCTCCACGCTGGGAATTATAGAGACCCAGTACTTC. Full variable domain (outside the CDR3, taken from reference TRBV7-6 and TRBJ2-5): GAGVSQSPRYKVTKRGQDVALRCDPISGHVSLYWYRQALGQGPEFLTYFNYEAQQDKSGLPNDRFSAERPEGSISTLTIQRTEQRDSAMYRCASSSTLGIIETQYFGPGTRLLVL.

This clonotype was picked up many times. The chain recombines TRBV24-1 with TRBJ1-1; D uncertain. Germline V lookup: CDR1 KGHDR, CDR2 SFDVKD. The V end lost 5 bases, the J end lost 7 bases, and 16 bases lay between the germline ends. The CDR3 extends over 14 amino acids. The CDR3 nucleotides are TGTGCCACCAGTGGCGTGACGGACGCTGGTGAAGCTTTCTTT. Translation: CATSGVTDAGEAFF.

This clonotype was counted only a few times. The rearrangement joins TRBV27 to TRBJ1-2; unclear D gene. The germline CDR1 and CDR2 sequences are MNHEY and SMNVEV (reference sequence). CDR3 size: 13 residues. The V and J ends lost 7 bases and 4 bases respectively, with 13 bases between them. The CDR3 here is CASKPGRSYGYTF. The CDR3 DNA reads TGTGCCAGCAAACCTGGACGGAGCTATGGCTACACCTTC.

This clonotype was counted ten times or more. This chain connects TRBV5-1 to TRBJ2-7, with 14 bases lining up with TRBD2. Germline CDR1 is SGHRS and CDR2 is YFSETQ. This CDR3 has 17 residues. With V trimmed by 3 bases and J by 2 bases, 7 bases remained unmatched. The CDR3 region has the DNA TGCGCCAGCAGCTACGGGACTAGCGGGAGAAGGGCCTACGAGCAGTACTTC. This codes for CASSYGTSGRRAYEQYF. The complete variable domain, with remaining parts taken from reference TRBV5-1 and TRBJ2-7, reads KAGVTQTPRYLIKTRGQQVTLSCSPISGHRSVSWYQQTPGQGLQFLFEYFSETQRNKGNFPGRFSGRQFSNSRSEMNVSTLELGDSALYLCASSYGTSGRRAYEQYFGPGTRLTVT.

This sequence joins TRBV28 and TRBJ2-5; 8 nucleotides agree with TRBD1. Germline V gene data show CDR1 as MDHEN and CDR2 as SYDVKM. The CDR3 is made up of 15 amino acids. V was clipped by 3 bases and J by 1 base; unmatched bases: 4. CDR3 DNA sequence: TGTGCCAGCAGTTTCTCAGGGGGCCCCCAAGAGACCCAGTACTTC. Translation: CASSFSGGPQETQYF.

In this sample, this clonotype turned up a few times. The J gene is TRBJ2-5, the V gene TRBV2; tentative D call: TRBD2 (6 bases). The CDR3 extends over 18 amino acids. Germline V gene lookup returns CDR1 SNHLY and CDR2 FYNNEI. V gave up 5 bases and J gave up 1 base, with 23 bases separating them. CDR3 sequence (DNA): TGTGCCAGCAGTTTTGGCTCCCGACTAGTCCAAATCCAAGAGACCCAGTACTTC. Its translation is CASSFGSRLVQIQETQYF.

The sample holds many counts of this clonotype. The J gene is TRBJ2-1, the V gene TRBV11-1; 7 bases line up with TRBD2. The CDR3 is 14 amino acids. Germline loops: CDR1 SGHAT, CDR2 FQDESV (reference sequence). V gave up 5 bases and J gave up 6 bases; unmatched junction bases: 7. The CDR3 nucleotides are TGTGCCAGCAGCGCCGGGACTACCCCCAATGAGCAGTTCTTC. Protein product: CASSAGTTPNEQFF.

This clonotype was recorded many times. The V call is TRBV12-3 or TRBV12-4, the J call TRBJ1-1; 7 bases align to TRBD1. With V trimmed by 4 bases and J by 1 base, 12 bases remained unmatched. The CDR3 is 17 amino acids. This chain's CDR3 is CASSSHRPRDRNTEAFF. Here the CDR3 DNA reads TGTGCCAGCAGTTCCCATCGCCCCCGGGACAGGAACACTGAAGCTTTCTTT.

The chain is built from TRBV6-5 and TRBJ1-2, with D possibly TRBD1 on 6 matching bases. The V and J ends lost 4 bases and 3 bases respectively, with 12 bases between them. The CDR3 runs 14 residues. Germline CDR1 MNHEY, CDR2 SVGAGI. The CDR3 protein is CASSSDRSDYGYTF. CDR3 bases: TGTGCCAGCAGTTCCGACAGGAGCGACTATGGCTACACCTTC.

This clonotype occurred a few times. The chain combines TRBV12-3 or TRBV12-4 with TRBJ2-7; D remains ambiguous. V lost 5 bases, J lost 5 bases, and 7 bases lay in between. This CDR3 has 11 amino acids. DNA for the CDR3: TGTGCCAGCAGTCAAGGAGACGAGCAGTACTTC. As protein: CASSQGDEQYF.